These 3 T cell receptor beta chains share one sample of origin, sequenced in a study of cytomegalovirus exposure and HLA in healthy donors. The primer mix had 60 Vbeta and 13 Jbeta primers. The method was immunoSEQ multiplex PCR; TCRdb's version includes in-frame clones alone and lacks a portion of them. The data hold tens of thousands of clones, with roughly 83% observed a single time. Sequencing was done on a sample of PBMCs. The receptors shown here come from a woman between 50 and 59 years old in good health and CMV-seronegative.

The CDR3 is CASSVGHLNTEAFF. Written as DNA, the CDR3 is TGTGCCAGCAGCGTAGGGCACCTGAACACTGAAGCTTTCTTT. The J gene is TRBJ1-1, the V gene TRBV9; D ambiguous. Trimming shortened V by 0 bases and J by 0 bases, and 6 bases separated the two germline ends. Germline CDR1 and CDR2: SGDLS and YYNGEE. The CDR3 is made up of 14 amino acids. Based on the CDR3 plus reference TRBV9 and TRBJ1-1, the full variable domain is DSGVTQTPKHLITATGQRVTLRCSPRSGDLSVYWYQQSLDQGLQFLIQYYNGEERAKGNILERFSAQQFPDLHSELNLSSLELGDSALYFCASSVGHLNTEAFFGQGTRLTVV.

The gene calls are TRBV6-1 and TRBJ1-4; no definite D call. This CDR3 is 15 amino acids long. V dropped 2 bases and J dropped 3 bases, with 10 bases sitting between them. Germline assignment: CDR1 MNHNS and CDR2 SASEGT. CDR3 residues: CASSELLRANEKLFF. The CDR3 DNA sequence: TGTGCCAGCAGTGAACTTCTCCGGGCTAATGAAAAACTGTTTTTT.

There are a few counts of this clone. CDR3 residues: CASSLYGTGYSNQPQHF. The CDR3 coding sequence is TGTGCCAGCAGCTTATACGGGACTGGATATAGCAATCAGCCCCAGCATTTT. J is TRBJ1-5 and V is TRBV7-9; possibly TRBD1 for D (5 bases). This CDR3 is built from 17 residues. V was shortened by 2 bases and J by 0 bases, with 14 bases between the two germline ends. CDR1 and CDR2 from the germline V gene are SEHNR and FQNEAQ (reference sequence).